Listed below are T cell receptor beta chains from one sample, sequenced in a study of T cell repertoires in cytomegalovirus infection. Their antigens are not known. TCRdb used MiXCR to reprocess the reads, holding one entry per CDR3 protein. Of about 60,000 distinct CDR3 sequences detected, around a fifth appear once; the ten largest clones hold around 60%. The source material was CD8+ T cells from cultured PBMCs, sampled from culture after CMV antigen stimulation. Receptor source: a human donor in good health (CMV status not recorded). Some clones in this sample may be carry-over from other donors' samples. CDR3s include the opening cysteine and the closing phenylalanine or tryptophan. A D gene is named only where the DNA matches it firmly. Only some rows state a clone size, as once, few, many or a class for expanded clones.

>NA|NA|TRBJ1-6|15|TRBV10-3
TGTGCCATCAGTGCGGAGGGATCGAGTAATTCACCCCTCCACTTT
CAISAEGSSNSPLHF
>NA|NA|TRBJ2-1|15|TRBV12-5
TGTGCTAGTGGTTTGCCTGCAGGCTCCTACAATGAGCAGTTCTTC
CASGLPAGSYNEQFF
>NA|NA|TRBJ2-1|10|TRBV6-1
TGTGCCAGCGGGGGGACTGATAGGTTCTTC
CASGGTDRFF
>NA|few|TRBJ1-1|13|TRBV5-1
TGCGCCAGCAGGACCAGAATAAACACTGAAGCTTTCTTT
CASRTRINTEAFF
>NA|few|TRBJ2-1|13|TRBV7-8
TGTGCCAGCAGCCGGACTAACCCGGGTGAGCAGTTCTTC
CASSRTNPGEQFF
>NA|few|TRBJ1-1|13|TRBV7-8
TGTGCCAGCAGCTTAGCGTTCGGGACTGAAGCTTTCTTT
CASSLAFGTEAFF
>NA|few|TRBJ2-1|14|TRBV6-1
TGTGCCAGCAGCACAAGGTGGCAGATCGATGAGCAGTTCTTC
CASSTRWQIDEQFF
>TRBD1|NA|TRBJ2-7|17|TRBV7-2
TGTGCCAGCAGCTTTACCGGGACAGGTTCAAGCTCCTACGAGCAGTACTTC
CASSFTGTGSSSYEQYF
>TRBD1|NA|TRBJ2-7|14|TRBV7-9
TGTGCCAGCAGCTCGGGGACAGGGCAACACGAGCAGTACTTC
CASSSGTGQHEQYF
>TRBD1|NA|TRBJ1-1|15|TRBV5-1
TGCGCCAGCAGCTTGGCTCCGACAGGGGAAACTGAAGCTTTCTTT
CASSLAPTGETEAFF